This entry features one T cell receptor beta chain sequence. Its antigen is undetermined. The V segment lost 0 bases and the J segment 7 bases; nucleotides outside the gene matches: 12. The length of the CDR3 is 17 residues. Germline CDR1 SGHTA, CDR2 FQGNSA. The time point was: blood 2 weeks post-SBRT. Treatment in this sample: 15 Gy SBRT to primary tumor, nephrectomy 4 weeks later. Serial blood draws occurred at baseline and 2 and 4 weeks post-SBRT. This renal cell carcinoma was of the clear cell type. The sample belongs to a study of radiation and T cells in renal cell carcinoma. Across the study: Nephrectomy followed 15 Gy stereotactic body radiation by 4 weeks.

Regarding the study as a whole: Top tumor clonotypes rose in blood 2 weeks post-radiation, then contracted.

The protocol was immunoSEQ multiplex PCR, while the TCRdb copy is restricted to in-frame clones and leaves out a portion. The repertoire holds about 60,000 clones, with roughly 79% as singletons. The sample here was blood, taken from a patient whose treatment included radiotherapy and nephrectomy. The TCR sequence derives from a man aged 55 to 69 with renal cell carcinoma. The chain joins TRBV7-2 to TRBJ2-1; 7 bases line up with TRBD2. CDR3 residues: CASSLAGGPMLWNEQFF. The CDR3 DNA reads as TGTGCCAGCAGCTTAGCGGGAGGGCCCATGCTTTGGAATGAGCAGTTCTTC.